Below, 11 T cell receptor beta chains from the same sample are listed, as sequenced in a study of cytomegalovirus exposure and HLA in healthy donors. Method: immunoSEQ multiplex PCR; TCRdb's copy keeps in-frame clones and lacks some. The profile shows 65,000 to 75,000 clones, over 90% of them singletons. Material: PBMCs. These receptors came from a man between 18 and 35 years old in good health and CMV-seropositive.

This clone turned up a few times. This chain joins TRBV19 and TRBJ1-5, with 12 bases fitting TRBD1. From germline, CDR1 is LNHDA and CDR2 SQIVND (reference sequence). With V trimmed by 8 bases and J by 2 bases, 7 bases remained unmatched. CDR3 size: 16 residues. In DNA form, the CDR3 reads TGTGCCAGTTCCGGGACAGGGGGCTTGGGCAATCAGCCCCAGCATTTT. This translates into CASSGTGGLGNQPQHF.

The chain links TRBV27 to TRBJ2-5; 10 nucleotides align to TRBD2. V lost 5 bases, J lost 1 base, and 4 bases stayed unmatched. This CDR3 region has 15 residues. Germline-derived CDR1 and CDR2 are MNHEY and SMNVEV (reference sequence). The CDR3 sequence is CASSLAGVRQETQYF. The CDR3 nucleotides read TGTGCCAGCAGTCTAGCGGGAGTTCGCCAAGAGACCCAGTACTTC.

The chain joins TRBV5-6 to TRBJ2-3, with 8 bases aligning to TRBD2. Germline CDR1 and CDR2: SGHDT and YYEEEE. Trimming removed 0 bases from V and 2 bases from J; junction bases left unmatched: 5. This CDR3 is built from 16 residues. The CDR3 sequence: CASSLALAGATDTQYF. CDR3 nucleotides: TGTGCCAGCAGCTTGGCGCTAGCGGGTGCCACAGATACGCAGTATTTT.

This chain connects TRBV27 to TRBJ2-3; TRBD2 matches 8 bases. With V trimmed by 2 bases and J by 3 bases, 1 base remained unmatched. This CDR3 comprises 14 residues. Germline-derived CDR1 and CDR2 are MNHEY and SMNVEV (reference sequence). CDR3 nucleotides: TGTGCCAGCAGTTTACGCGGGGGGACAGATACGCAGTATTTT. As protein: CASSLRGGTDTQYF.

The V gene is TRBV10-1, the J gene TRBJ1-3; possibly TRBD1 for D (6 bases). The length of the CDR3 is 18 residues. CDR1 is WNHNN and CDR2 is SYGVQD in the germline V gene (reference sequence). Trimming took 5 bases from V and 0 from J, leaving 20 bases between them. The CDR3 sequence: CASSRTAGRPYSGNTIYF. The DNA of the CDR3 is TGCGCCAGCAGTAGGACAGCGGGAAGACCTTACTCTGGAAACACCATATATTTT.

The rearrangement uses TRBV30 and TRBJ1-1; TRBD1 matches at 8 bases. Germline CDR1 is GTSNPN and CDR2 is SVGIG (reference sequence). Trimming at V came to 3 bases and at J to 5 bases, leaving 8 bases not matched to a gene. The length of the CDR3 is 14 residues. The CDR3 region is CAWSPQGVRTEAFF. In DNA form, the CDR3 reads TGTGCCTGGAGCCCACAGGGGGTTAGGACTGAAGCTTTCTTT. Drawing the rest from reference TRBV30 and TRBJ1-1, the complete variable domain is SQTIHQWPATLVQPVGSPLSLECTVEGTSNPNLYWYRQAAGRGLQLLFYSVGIGQISSEVPQNLSASRPQDRQFILSSKKLLLSDSGFYLCAWSPQGVRTEAFFGQGTRLTVV.

The V and J genes are TRBV29-1 and TRBJ2-1; TRBD1 is a possible D gene (6 bases). CDR1 is SQVTM and CDR2 is ANQGSEA in the germline V gene. The CDR3 contains 13 residues. V gave up 5 bases and J gave up 1 base, with 9 bases separating them. CDR3 loop: CSVYRVSYNEQFF. The CDR3 DNA reads TGCAGCGTTTACAGGGTTTCCTACAATGAGCAGTTCTTC.

A single count supports this clone. This chain links TRBV10-3 with TRBJ2-7, with D hard to call. Germline-derived CDR1 and CDR2 are ENHRY and SYGVKD. V was shortened by 4 bases and J by 6 bases, with 13 bases between the two germline ends. CDR3 length: 13 amino acids. The CDR3 DNA sequence: TGTGCCATCAGTGGATCGACACTCCTCGAGCAGTACTTC. This gives the protein CAISGSTLLEQYF.

This rearrangement joins TRBV9 to TRBJ1-1; 10 bases are shared with TRBD1. The CDR3 has 14 residues. Trimming at V came to 5 bases and at J to 5 bases, leaving 6 bases not matched to a gene. Per the germline V gene, CDR1 is SGDLS and CDR2 is YYNGEE. The CDR3 sequence: CASSTTGGKTEAFF. The CDR3 region has the DNA TGTGCCAGCAGTACGACAGGGGGCAAGACTGAAGCTTTCTTT.

The V and J genes are TRBV19 and TRBJ1-5; no definite D call. Germline CDR1 is LNHDA and CDR2 is SQIVND (reference sequence). V dropped 1 base and J dropped 2 bases, with 9 bases sitting between them. This CDR3 has 15 residues. The CDR3 spells CASSIVSGGNQPQHF. The CDR3, as DNA: TGTGCCAGTAGTATAGTTTCCGGGGGCAATCAGCCCCAGCATTTT.

The chain has TRBV13 and TRBJ2-7; 10 bases align to TRBD1. V gave up 0 bases and J gave up 0 bases; unmatched junction bases: 5. The germline V gene has CDR1 PRHDT and CDR2 FYEKMQ (reference sequence). The CDR3 consists of 17 residues. The CDR3 here is CASSLGPGQGPSYEQYF. The CDR3 DNA reads as TGTGCCAGCAGCTTAGGCCCGGGACAGGGGCCCTCCTACGAGCAGTACTTC.